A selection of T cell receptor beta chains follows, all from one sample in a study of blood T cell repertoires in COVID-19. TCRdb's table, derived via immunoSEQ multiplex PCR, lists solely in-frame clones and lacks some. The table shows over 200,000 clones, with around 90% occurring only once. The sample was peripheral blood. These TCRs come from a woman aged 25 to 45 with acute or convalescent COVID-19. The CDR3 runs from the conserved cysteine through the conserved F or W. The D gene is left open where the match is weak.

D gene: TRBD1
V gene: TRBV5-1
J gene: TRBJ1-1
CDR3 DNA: TGCGCCAGCAGCCTACTATGGGGACAGGGAGTTGAAGCTTTCTTT
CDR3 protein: CASSLLWGQGVEAFF

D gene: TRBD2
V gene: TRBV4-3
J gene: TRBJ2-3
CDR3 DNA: TGCGCCAGCAGCCAAGATCCGGGAGGGCCGGATACGCAGTATTTT
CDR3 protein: CASSQDPGGPDTQYF

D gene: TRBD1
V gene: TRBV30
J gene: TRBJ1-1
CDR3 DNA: TGTGCCTGGAGAAGACAGGGAGTCACTGAAGCTTTCTTT
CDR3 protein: CAWRRQGVTEAFF

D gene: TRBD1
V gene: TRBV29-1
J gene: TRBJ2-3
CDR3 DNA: TGCAGCGTGTCAGGACAGGGACGGGGAGATACGCAGTATTTT
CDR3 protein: CSVSGQGRGDTQYF

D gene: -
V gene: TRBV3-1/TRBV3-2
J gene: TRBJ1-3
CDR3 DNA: TGTGCCAGCAGCCAAGACAGGTACTCTGGAAACACCATATATTTT
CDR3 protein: CASSQDRYSGNTIYF

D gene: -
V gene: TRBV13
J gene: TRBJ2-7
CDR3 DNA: TGTGCCAGCAGCCCGGGGACACGGGGTCGGAGTGAGCAGTACTTC
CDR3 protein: CASSPGTRGRSEQYF

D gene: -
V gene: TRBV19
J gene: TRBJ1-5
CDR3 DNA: TGTGCCAGTAGTATGGCCGCCGCAGATCGCAATCAGCCCCAGCATTTT
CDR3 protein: CASSMAAADRNQPQHF

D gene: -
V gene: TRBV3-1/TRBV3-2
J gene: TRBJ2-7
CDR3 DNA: TGTGCCAGCAGCCAAGAAGGGTCGGAACGGGGGAACGAGCAGTACTTC
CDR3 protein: CASSQEGSERGNEQYF

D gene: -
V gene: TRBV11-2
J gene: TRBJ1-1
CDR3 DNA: TGTGCCAGCAGCCAAAGAGGGTCGGGCACTGAAGCTTTCTTT
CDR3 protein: CASSQRGSGTEAFF

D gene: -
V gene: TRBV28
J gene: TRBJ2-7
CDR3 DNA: TGTGCCAGCAGTTTTATCGGGGGGCAGACTGACTACGAGCAGTACTTC
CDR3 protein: CASSFIGGQTDYEQYF

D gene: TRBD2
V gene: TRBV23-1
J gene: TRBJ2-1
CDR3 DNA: TGCGCCAGCAGTCCTGAGGCGGGGGGCTACAATGAGCAGTTCTTC
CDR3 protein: CASSPEAGGYNEQFF